Sequencing of this TCR beta chain was carried out in a study of cytomegalovirus exposure and HLA in healthy donors. Study-level background: The approximately 130 validation repertoires and the roughly 680 first-cohort repertoires shared a platform, a later analysis reported.

Between the trimmed V and J ends, which lost 5 bases and 7 bases, there was a span of 8 bases. Germline CDR1 is MNHNY and CDR2 is SVGAGI (reference sequence). The CDR3 is 12 amino acids. This clone appeared once. What it binds is not known. Data came from immunoSEQ multiplex PCR; TCRdb stores just in-frame clones and leaves some out. The repertoire includes approximately 150,000 clones, over 80% of them detected once, and about 2% sits in the top ten. Study conclusions and caveats: The study recorded 160 or so TCR beta chains that were cytomegalovirus-associated. Many donors shared some public TCRs, even though most TCR sequences were rare.

Specimen: PBMCs. This chain joins TRBV6-6 and TRBJ2-2, with a possible D match to TRBD2 (5 bases). This clonotype was obtained from a young man in good health and CMV-seropositive. CDR3 sequence: CASSGRDGELFF. CDR3 coding DNA: TGTGCCAGCAGTGGGAGAGACGGGGAGCTGTTTTTT.